This TCR beta chain was sequenced during a study of siplizumab effects on memory and regulatory T cells (dated by TCRdb to between 2018 and 2021). Broadly, across the study: The effect of the anti-CD2 antibody siplizumab on alloreactive T-cell subsets was examined in allogeneic mixed lymphocyte reactions constructed from human PBMCs.

CDR1 and CDR2, looked up from the germline V gene, are MNHEY and SVGAGI. There are 12 amino acids in the CDR3, from cysteine to phenylalanine inclusive. Only the CDR3 portion is preserved as DNA: 36 bases, with reading frame beginning at the first base. Deletion took 8 bases off V and 6 bases off J, with a span of 11 bases between the germline ends. Note on this clone: The specificity of this receptor is unknown. The sample holds no much larger clone one base away, and base qualities are not on file.

General findings and caveats noted by the study authors: About 75-96% of proliferating CD4+ or CD8+ clones could not be given a naive or memory phenotype. The suppressive function of proliferating Tregs from siplizumab cultures was not functionally confirmed. Because sequences at frequencies below about 10^-5 were poorly captured, only a minor fraction of alloreactive clones could be mapped back to unstimulated subsets. Among mappable alloreactive CD4+ clones, the Treg-derived fraction averaged approximately 72% with siplizumab versus about 27% in control reactions. Siplizumab significantly lowered the cumulative frequency of alloreactive sequences that could be traced to unstimulated CD4+ memory T cells. Greater diversity appeared to be present in unstimulated naive T cells than in memory T cells, and a substantial contribution to the alloresponse seemed to be made by naive cells.

Unstimulated CD4+ memory cells were also sequenced in three donor pairs, together with CD4+ naive, CD8+ TEMRA, CD8+ naive and CD8+ effector memory subsets. Sorted unstimulated T cells and proliferating T cells recovered from mixed lymphocyte reactions were subjected to TCRbeta CDR3 sequencing. Fresh whole blood from around 10 HLA-typed healthy donors was used as the source from which PBMCs were isolated. Receptor libraries were prepared by the immunoSEQ multiplex PCR assay. Approximately 10^5 TCR templates per sample were assayed on the deep sequencing platform. Genomic DNA extracted from sorted T cells was the material used for TCRbeta CDR3 sequencing. The authors' analysis ran thus. The R programming language was used for clonal analysis of the TCRbeta CDR3 data. Alloreactive CD4+ and CD8+ clones were defined by comparing unstimulated samples with post-reaction CFSE-low samples. Regulatory or non-regulatory origin of alloreactive CD4+ clones was assigned by matching sequences to the sorted unstimulated Treg and non-Treg repertoires. TCRdb limited this immuneACCESS table to in-frame rearrangements with V and J called. A share of clones is missing; checked studies link under half to unresolved V genes, and the rest is unexplained. That table supplies the V and J calls and clone size; D and trimming were determined from the DNA. Recorded for this sample are around 61,000 clones; just over 95% of them occurred a single time. The ten largest clonotypes hold about 1% of the sample.

The TCR comes from a human donor in good health. The V and J genes are TRBV6-5 and TRBJ2-1; a confident D gene designation cannot be given. The specimen sequenced was naive CD8+ T cells sorted from blood. The sample's cell subset or site label, decoded: unstimulated naive T cells. This receptor has the CDR3 CASLSPSNEQFF. The DNA sequence is given as TGTGCCAGCCTCTCGCCGAGCAATGAGCAGTTCTTC.